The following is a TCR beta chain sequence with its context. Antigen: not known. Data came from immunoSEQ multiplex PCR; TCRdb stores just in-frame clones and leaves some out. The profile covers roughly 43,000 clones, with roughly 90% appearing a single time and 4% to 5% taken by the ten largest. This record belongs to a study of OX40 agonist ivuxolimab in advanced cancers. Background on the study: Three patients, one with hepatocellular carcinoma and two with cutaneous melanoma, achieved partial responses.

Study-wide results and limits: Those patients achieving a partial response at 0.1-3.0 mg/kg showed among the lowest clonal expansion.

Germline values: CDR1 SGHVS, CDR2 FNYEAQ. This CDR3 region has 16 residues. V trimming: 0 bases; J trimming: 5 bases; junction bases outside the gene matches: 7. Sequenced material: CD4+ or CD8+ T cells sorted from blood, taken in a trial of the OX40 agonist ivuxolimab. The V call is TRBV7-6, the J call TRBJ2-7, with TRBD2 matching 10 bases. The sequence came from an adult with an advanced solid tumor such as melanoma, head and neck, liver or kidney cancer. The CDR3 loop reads CASSLAYLAGADEQYF. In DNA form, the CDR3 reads TGTGCCAGCAGCTTAGCGTATCTAGCGGGAGCAGACGAGCAGTACTTC.